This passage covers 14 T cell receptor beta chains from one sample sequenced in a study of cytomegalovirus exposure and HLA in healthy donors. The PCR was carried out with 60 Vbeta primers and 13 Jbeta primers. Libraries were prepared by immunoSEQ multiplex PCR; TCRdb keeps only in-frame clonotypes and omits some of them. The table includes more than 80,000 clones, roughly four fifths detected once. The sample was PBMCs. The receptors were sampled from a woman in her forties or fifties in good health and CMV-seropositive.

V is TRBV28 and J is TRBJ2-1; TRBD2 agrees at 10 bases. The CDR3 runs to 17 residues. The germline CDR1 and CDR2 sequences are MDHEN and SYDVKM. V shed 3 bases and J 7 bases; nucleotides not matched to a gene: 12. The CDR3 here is CASSFRLAGALSNEQFF. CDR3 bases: TGTGCCAGCAGTTTTCGGCTAGCGGGGGCCCTTTCGAATGAGCAGTTCTTC. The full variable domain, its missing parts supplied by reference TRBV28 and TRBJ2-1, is DVKVTQSSRYLVKRTGEKVFLECVQDMDHENMFWYRQDPGLGLRLIYFSYDVKMKEKGDIPEGYSVSREKKERFSLILESASTNQTSMYLCASSFRLAGALSNEQFFGPGTRLTVL.

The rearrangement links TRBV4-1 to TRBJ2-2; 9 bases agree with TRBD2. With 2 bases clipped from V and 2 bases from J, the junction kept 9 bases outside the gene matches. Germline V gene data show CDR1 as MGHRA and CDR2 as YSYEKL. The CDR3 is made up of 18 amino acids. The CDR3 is CASSQSISGGLNTGELFF. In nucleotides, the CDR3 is TGCGCCAGCAGCCAAAGTATTAGCGGGGGCCTTAACACCGGGGAGCTGTTTTTT.

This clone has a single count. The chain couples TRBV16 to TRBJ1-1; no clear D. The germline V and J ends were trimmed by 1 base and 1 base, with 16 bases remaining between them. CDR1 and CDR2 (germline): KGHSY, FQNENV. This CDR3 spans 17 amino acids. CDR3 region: CASSQLAGLSSNTEAFF. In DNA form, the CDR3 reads TGTGCCAGCAGCCAATTAGCGGGTCTTAGCTCGAACACTGAAGCTTTCTTT.

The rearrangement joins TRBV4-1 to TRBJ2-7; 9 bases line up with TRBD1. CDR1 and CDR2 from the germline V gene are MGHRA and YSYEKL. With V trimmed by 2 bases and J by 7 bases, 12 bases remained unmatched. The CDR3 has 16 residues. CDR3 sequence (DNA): TGCGCCAGCAGCCAACCCACAGGGGGCGCCGAAGAGGAGCAGTACTTC. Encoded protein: CASSQPTGGAEEEQYF.

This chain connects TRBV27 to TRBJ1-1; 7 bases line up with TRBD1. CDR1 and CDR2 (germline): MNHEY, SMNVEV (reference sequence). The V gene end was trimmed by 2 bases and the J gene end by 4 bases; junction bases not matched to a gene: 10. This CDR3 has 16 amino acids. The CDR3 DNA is TGTGCCAGCAGTTTAATAGGGGCGTCAGGGGGCACTGAAGCTTTCTTT. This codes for CASSLIGASGGTEAFF.

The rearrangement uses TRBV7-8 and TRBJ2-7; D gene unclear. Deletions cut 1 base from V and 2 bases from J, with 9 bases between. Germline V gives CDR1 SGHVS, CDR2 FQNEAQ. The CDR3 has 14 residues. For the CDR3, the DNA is TGTGCCAGCAGCTTAGGAGGTTCCACCTACGAGCAGTACTTC. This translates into CASSLGGSTYEQYF. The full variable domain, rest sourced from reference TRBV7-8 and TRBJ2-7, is GAGVSQSPRYKVAKRGQDVALRCDPISGHVSLFWYQQALGQGPEFLTYFQNEAQLDKSGLPSDRFFAERPEGSVSTLKIQRTQQEDSAVYLCASSLGGSTYEQYFGPGTRLTVT.

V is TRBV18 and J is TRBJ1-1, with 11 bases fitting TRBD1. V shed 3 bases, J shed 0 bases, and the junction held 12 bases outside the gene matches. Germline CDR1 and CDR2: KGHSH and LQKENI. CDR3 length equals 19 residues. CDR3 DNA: TGTGCCAGCTCACCGCTCGGGACAGGGGGTTCCGTCATGAACACTGAAGCTTTCTTT. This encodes CASSPLGTGGSVMNTEAFF.

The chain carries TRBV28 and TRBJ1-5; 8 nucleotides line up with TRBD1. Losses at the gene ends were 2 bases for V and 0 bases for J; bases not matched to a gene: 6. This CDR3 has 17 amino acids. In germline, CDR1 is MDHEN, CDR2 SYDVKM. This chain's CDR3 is CASSLADRGYSNQPQHF. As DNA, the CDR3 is TGTGCCAGCAGTTTAGCCGACAGGGGTTATAGCAATCAGCCCCAGCATTTT.

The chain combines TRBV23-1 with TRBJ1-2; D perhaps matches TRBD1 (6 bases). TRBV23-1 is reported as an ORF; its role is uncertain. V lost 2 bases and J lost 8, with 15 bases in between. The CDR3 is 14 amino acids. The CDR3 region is CASSQPRGVPGYTF. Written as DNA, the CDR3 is TGCGCCAGCAGTCAACCCAGGGGAGTTCCCGGCTACACCTTC.

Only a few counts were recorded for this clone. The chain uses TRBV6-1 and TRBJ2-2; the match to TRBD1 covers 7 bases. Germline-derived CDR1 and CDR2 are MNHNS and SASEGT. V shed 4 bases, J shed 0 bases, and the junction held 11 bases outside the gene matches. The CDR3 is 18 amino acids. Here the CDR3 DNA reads TGTGCCAGCAGTGGGTTACCTGGGACAGCCGCGAACACCGGGGAGCTGTTTTTT. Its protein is CASSGLPGTAANTGELFF.

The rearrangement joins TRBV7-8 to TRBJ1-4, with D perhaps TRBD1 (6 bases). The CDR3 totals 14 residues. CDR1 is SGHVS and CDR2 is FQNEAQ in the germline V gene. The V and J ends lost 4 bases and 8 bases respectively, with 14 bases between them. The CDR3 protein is CASSSPVQGEKLFF. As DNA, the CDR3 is TGTGCCAGCAGCTCCCCCGTACAGGGAGAAAAACTGTTTTTT.

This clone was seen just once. DNA for the CDR3: TGTGCCTGGAGTCCGGGACAGATGAGCACCTTC. It codes for CAWSPGQMSTF. This chain uses TRBV30 with TRBJ1-2; TRBD1 matches 7 bases. Germline CDR1 and CDR2: GTSNPN and SVGIG (reference sequence). The CDR3 consists of 11 residues. Trimming took 2 bases from V and 13 from J; bases not matched to a gene: 7.

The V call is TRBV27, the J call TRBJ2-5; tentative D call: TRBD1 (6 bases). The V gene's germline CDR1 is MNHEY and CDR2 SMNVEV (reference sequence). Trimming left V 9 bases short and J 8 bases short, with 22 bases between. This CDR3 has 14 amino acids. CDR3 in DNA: TGTGCCAGTAAATTGGGGGCGAACCGGGGCACCCAGTACTTC. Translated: CASKLGANRGTQYF.

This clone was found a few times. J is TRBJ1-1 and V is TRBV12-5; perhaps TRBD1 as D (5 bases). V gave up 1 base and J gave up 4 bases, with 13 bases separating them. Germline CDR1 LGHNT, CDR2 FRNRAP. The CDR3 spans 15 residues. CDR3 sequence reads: CASGLDEQGGTEAFF. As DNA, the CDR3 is TGTGCTAGTGGTTTGGATGAGCAGGGCGGCACTGAAGCTTTCTTT. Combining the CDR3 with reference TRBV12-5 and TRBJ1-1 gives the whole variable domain DARVTQTPRHKVTEMGQEVTMRCQPILGHNTVFWYRQTMMQGLELLAYFRNRAPLDDSGMPKDRFSAEMPDATLATLKIQPSEPRDSAVYFCASGLDEQGGTEAFFGQGTRLTVV.